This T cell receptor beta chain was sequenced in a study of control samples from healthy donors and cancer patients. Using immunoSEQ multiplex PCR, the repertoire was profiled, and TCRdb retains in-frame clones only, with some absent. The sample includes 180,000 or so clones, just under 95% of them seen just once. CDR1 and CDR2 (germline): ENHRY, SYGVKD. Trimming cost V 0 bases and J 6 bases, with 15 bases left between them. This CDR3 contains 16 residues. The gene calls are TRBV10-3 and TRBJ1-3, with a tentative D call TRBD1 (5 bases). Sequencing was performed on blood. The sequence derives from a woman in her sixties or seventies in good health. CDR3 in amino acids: CAISESIEVRENTIYF. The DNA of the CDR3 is TGTGCCATCAGTGAGTCGATCGAGGTCAGGGAAAACACCATATATTTT.